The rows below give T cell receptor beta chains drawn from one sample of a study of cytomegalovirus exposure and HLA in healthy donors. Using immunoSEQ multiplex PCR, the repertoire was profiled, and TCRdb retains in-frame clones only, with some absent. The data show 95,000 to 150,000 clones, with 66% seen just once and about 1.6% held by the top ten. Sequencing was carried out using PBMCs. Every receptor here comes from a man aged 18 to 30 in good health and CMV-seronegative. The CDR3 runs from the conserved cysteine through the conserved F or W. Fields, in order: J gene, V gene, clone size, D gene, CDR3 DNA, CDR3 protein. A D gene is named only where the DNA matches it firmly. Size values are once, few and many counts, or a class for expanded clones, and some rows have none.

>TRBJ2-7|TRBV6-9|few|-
TGTGCCAGCGTAGCGTCTGGTTGTGAACGGCGTAACGAGCAGTACTTC
CASVASGCERRNEQYF
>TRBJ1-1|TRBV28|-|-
TGTGCCAGCAGTTTATCAGGGCAACTTCGTGAAGCTTTCTTT
CASSLSGQLREAFF
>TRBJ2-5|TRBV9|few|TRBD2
TGTGCCAGCAGCGTTGGACTAGCGGGGGATAAAGAGACCCAGTACTTC
CASSVGLAGDKETQYF
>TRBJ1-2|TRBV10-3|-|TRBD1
TGTGCCATCAGTGGGCAGGGGGCAAGTGGCTACACCTTC
CAISGQGASGYTF
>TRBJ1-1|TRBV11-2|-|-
TGTGCCAGCAGCTTAGTAAGGTCAGGTGAAGCTTTCTTT
CASSLVRSGEAFF
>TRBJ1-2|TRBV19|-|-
TGTGCCAGTGGGCACAGGGTAGTAAAAGGCTACACCTTC
CASGHRVVKGYTF
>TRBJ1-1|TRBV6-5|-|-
TGTGCCAGCAGTTACAGACCGAAAGCGGAAACTGAAGCTTTCTTT
CASSYRPKAETEAFF
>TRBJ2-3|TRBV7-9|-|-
TGTGCCAGCAGCTCCTCCACCGGGACTTCCTACACAGATACGCAGTATTTT
CASSSSTGTSYTDTQYF
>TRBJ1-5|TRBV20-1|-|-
TGCAGTGCTAGAGCCGGTGGGCCCCAGCATTTT
CSARAGGPQHF
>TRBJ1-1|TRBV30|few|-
TGTGCCTGGAAAGCGGGCCGGATAGCTTTCTTT
CAWKAGRIAFF
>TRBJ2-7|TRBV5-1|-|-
TGCGCCAGCAGCTTGGAGCGTTTGGACACCTTACTCTACGAGCAGTACTTC
CASSLERLDTLLYEQYF
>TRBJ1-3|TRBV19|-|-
TGTGCCAGTAGTGACCCCGTCGGACACCTCTCTGGAAACACCATATATTTT
CASSDPVGHLSGNTIYF
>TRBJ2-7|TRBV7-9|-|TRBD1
TGTGCCAGCAGCATGGGACAGGGGAGTCCCTACGAGCAGTACTTC
CASSMGQGSPYEQYF
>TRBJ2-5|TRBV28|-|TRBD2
TGTGCCAGCAGCAGTCCTAGCGGGGGGGGTTCCCAAGAGACCCAGTACTTC
CASSSPSGGGSQETQYF
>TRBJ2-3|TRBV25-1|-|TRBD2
TGTGCCAGCAGCCCGGGACTAAAAGATACGCAGTATTTT
CASSPGLKDTQYF
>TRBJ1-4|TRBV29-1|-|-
TGCAGCGTTGTAGCAGGGTCTAATGAAAAACTGTTTTTT
CSVVAGSNEKLFF
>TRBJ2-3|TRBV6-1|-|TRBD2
TGTGCCAGCAGTGCCCTCGCTAGCGGGGAAGGAGATACGCAGTATTTT
CASSALASGEGDTQYF
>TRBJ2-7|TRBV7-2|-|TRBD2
TGTGCCAGATACAGACTAGCGCGCTCCTACGAGCAGTACTTC
CARYRLARSYEQYF
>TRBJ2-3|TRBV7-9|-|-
TGTGCCAGCAGCTCCCGGGGAGATACGCAGTATTTT
CASSSRGDTQYF
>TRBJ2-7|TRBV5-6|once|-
TGTGCCAGCAGCACTAACTACGAGCAGTACTTC
CASSTNYEQYF
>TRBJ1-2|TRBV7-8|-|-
TGTGCCAGCAGCGTTATGGGGCCAAGGCGGGGGGGCGACTATGGCTACACCTTC
CASSVMGPRRGGDYGYTF
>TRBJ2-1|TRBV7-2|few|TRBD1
TGTGCCAGCAGCCGACGACAGGGGTTCGGGGAGCAGTTCTTC
CASSRRQGFGEQFF
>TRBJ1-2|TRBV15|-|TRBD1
TGTGCCACCAGCGGGCCCAGCGCGCAGGGGGCATACGATGGCTACACCTTC
CATSGPSAQGAYDGYTF
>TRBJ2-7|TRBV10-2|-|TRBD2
TGCGCCAGCAGTGGGACTAGCGGAACCTACGAGCAGTACTTC
CASSGTSGTYEQYF
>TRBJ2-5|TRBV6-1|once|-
TGTGCCAGCAGTGTGCGACAGACCAAGCAGTACTTC
CASSVRQTKQYF
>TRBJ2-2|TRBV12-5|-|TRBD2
TGTGCTAGTGGTTTGGCCCTGACTAGCGGGAGGGCCGTCGGGGAGCTGTTTTTT
CASGLALTSGRAVGELFF
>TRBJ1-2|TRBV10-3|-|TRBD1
TGTGCCATCACGCGGGACAGGGAGGCGTATGGCTACACCTTC
CAITRDREAYGYTF
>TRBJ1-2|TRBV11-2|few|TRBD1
TGTGCCAGCAGCGGAGGGACAGGGGGCGACTATGGCTACACCTTC
CASSGGTGGDYGYTF
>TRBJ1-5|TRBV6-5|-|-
TGTGCCAGCAGTCCGAGATTTAATAGCAATCAGCCCCAGCATTTT
CASSPRFNSNQPQHF
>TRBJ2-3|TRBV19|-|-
TGTGCCAGTAGTAGCGGGTCCACCACGCAGTATTTT
CASSSGSTTQYF
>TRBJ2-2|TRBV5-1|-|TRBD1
TGCGCCAGCAGCTTGGCAGGGGGAGCCACCGGGGAGCTGTTTTTT
CASSLAGGATGELFF
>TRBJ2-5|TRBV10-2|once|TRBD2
TGCGCCAGCACGACCACTAGCGGGAGAGATGAGCAGTACTTC
CASTTTSGRDEQYF
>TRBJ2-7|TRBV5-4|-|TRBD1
TGTGCCAGCAGCTTCGGGAAGATGGACAGGGTCGAGCAGTACTTC
CASSFGKMDRVEQYF
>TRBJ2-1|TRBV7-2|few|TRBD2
TGTGCCAGCAGCTTTTCACTAGCGGGATTTCGGTACAATGAGCAGTTCTTC
CASSFSLAGFRYNEQFF
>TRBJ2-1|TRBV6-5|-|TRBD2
TGTGCCAGCAGTTACTCGACTAGCGGGAGACTAAATGAGCAGTTCTTC
CASSYSTSGRLNEQFF
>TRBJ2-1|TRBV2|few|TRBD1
TGTGCCAGCAGGGGGACAGGGGCCCGGAATGAGCAGTTCTTC
CASRGTGARNEQFF
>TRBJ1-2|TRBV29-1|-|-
TGCAGCGTTGTTGGGGGGGGCGGCTACACCTTC
CSVVGGGGYTF
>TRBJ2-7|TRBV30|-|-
TGTGCCTGGATAAGAAGGGGTACCTACGAGCAGTACTTC
CAWIRRGTYEQYF
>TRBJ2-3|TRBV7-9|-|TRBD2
TGTGCCAACACCAATAGCGGGAGTTACACAGATACGCAGTATTTT
CANTNSGSYTDTQYF
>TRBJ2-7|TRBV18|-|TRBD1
TGTGCCAGCTCACCACAGCAGGGGGCGTCCTACGAGCAGTACTTC
CASSPQQGASYEQYF
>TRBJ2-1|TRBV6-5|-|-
TGTGCCAGCAGCGCGGGACGGGGCTCGTTCTTC
CASSAGRGSFF
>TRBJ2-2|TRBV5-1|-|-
TGCGCCAGCAGCTTTTTGGCTGGTCCCGGGGAGCTGTTTTTT
CASSFLAGPGELFF
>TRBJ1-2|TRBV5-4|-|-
TGTGCCAGCAGCTTTAATCCGACTCTCCACTATGGCTACACCTTC
CASSFNPTLHYGYTF
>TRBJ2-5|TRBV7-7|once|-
TGTGCCAGCAGCCCGTTCACAGGGTTAGGGGAGACCCAGTACTTC
CASSPFTGLGETQYF
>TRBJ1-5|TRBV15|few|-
TGTGCCACCAGTAATGGGAGGCATGGTAGTCAGCCCCAGCATTTT
CATSNGRHGSQPQHF
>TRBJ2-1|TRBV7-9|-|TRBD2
TGTGCCAGCAGCCCCCGGGTAGCGGGAGAGGGGGAGCAGTTCTTC
CASSPRVAGEGEQFF
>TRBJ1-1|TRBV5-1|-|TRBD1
TGCGCCAGCAGCTTGGGACAGGGGGCGATGCATTACACTGAAGCTTTCTTT
CASSLGQGAMHYTEAFF
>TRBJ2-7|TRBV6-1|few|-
TGTGCCAGCAGTGACGCAGTCTTCTCCTACGAGCAGTACTTC
CASSDAVFSYEQYF
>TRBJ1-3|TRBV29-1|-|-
TGCAGCGTTCGGGGGAATTCCGGAAACACCATATATTTT
CSVRGNSGNTIYF